This T cell receptor beta chain was sequenced for a study of blood T cell repertoires in COVID-19. TCRdb's copy holds only in-frame clones and misses some; the assay was immunoSEQ multiplex PCR. The sample shows under 200,000 clones, 85% to 90% of them seen only once. In Seattle, patients joined the study during active infection and were tracked longitudinally. Unmatched junction bases numbered 10, after V lost 2 bases and J lost 2 bases. The CDR3 covers 17 residues. Germline V lookup: CDR1 SGHTA, CDR2 FQGTGA. The chain couples TRBV7-3 to TRBJ1-1; 8 nucleotides align to TRBD1. This TCR derives from a woman between 65 and 79 years old with COVID-19, enrolled during active disease. The sample comprised peripheral blood. In DNA, the CDR3 is TGTGCCAGCAGCTTACAGGGGGCTCAGCTGGGTAACACTGAAGCTTTCTTT. This gives the protein CASSLQGAQLGNTEAFF.